This TCR beta chain came from a study of blood T cell repertoires in COVID-19. For the study at large: There were acute and convalescent COVID-19 samples, and they came from the United States, Italy and Spain. In each case, the material was cDNA or gDNA derived from T cells, B-cell-depleted T cells, or PBMCs.

As originally analysed: Reference gene primer amplification in the assay estimated nucleated cell counts. Method: immunoSEQ multiplex PCR; TCRdb's copy keeps in-frame clones and lacks some. Clone size and V and J calls were adopted from that table, with D and trimming inferred from the DNA. The sample holds 30,000 to 40,000 clones, less than 85% seen once. The sequenced sample consisted of peripheral blood. This clonotype originated in an older woman with acute or convalescent COVID-19.

CDR3 in amino acids: CASSYSRTEQFF. The CDR3 region has the DNA TGCGCCAGCAGCTATAGTCGAACCGAGCAGTTCTTC. The chain couples TRBV10-2 to TRBJ2-1, with unresolved D. Trimming stripped 6 bases from V and 10 bases from J, with 13 bases between. CDR1 is WSHSY, CDR2 SAAADI, per germline. This CDR3 is built from 12 residues.